Shown below are 4 T cell receptor beta chains from a single sample sequenced in a study of T-cell reconstitution after alpha-beta-depleted transplantation in children. Unique molecular identifiers were used to barcode this TCRbeta library. TCRdb processed the PCR reads anew with MiXCR; each CDR3 protein has one entry. Here the sample spans about 980,000 distinct CDR3 sequences, about 26% being singletons. The sample was PBMCs, mostly from graft donor cells, taken 360 days after TCRalphabeta/CD19-depleted stem cell transplant. These receptor sequences come from a boy under two years old who had a stem cell transplant for SCID, so the T cells may come from the graft donor.

The chain couples TRBV7-2 to TRBJ1-1, with no clear D. V dropped 1 base and J dropped 1 base, with 10 bases sitting between them. CDR3 length: 15 residues. Germline V gives CDR1 SGHTA, CDR2 FQGNSA. The CDR3 loop reads CASSLGPGKNTEAFF. CDR3 in DNA: TGTGCCAGCAGCTTAGGTCCCGGCAAGAACACTGAAGCTTTCTTT.

In this sample, this clonotype turned up a few times. This chain joins TRBV20-1 and TRBJ1-2, with D tentatively TRBD1 (6 bases). Trimming removed 6 bases from V and 0 bases from J, with 14 bases in between. The CDR3 is made up of 14 amino acids. Germline V gene data show CDR1 as DFQATT and CDR2 as SNEGSKA (reference sequence). Here the CDR3 reads CSARTASANYGYTF. CDR3 coding DNA: TGCAGTGCAAGGACAGCCTCAGCTAACTATGGCTACACCTTC.

This clonotype was seen a few times. The chain combines TRBV5-1 with TRBJ2-1; TRBD1 matches 9 bases. Losses at the gene ends were 4 bases for V and 9 bases for J; bases not matched to a gene: 2. This CDR3 spans 12 amino acids. Germline-derived CDR1 and CDR2 are SGHRS and YFSETQ. CDR3 in amino acids: CASSTGGVEQFF. The CDR3 DNA reads as TGCGCCAGCAGCACAGGGGGCGTTGAGCAGTTCTTC.

The chain links TRBV2 to TRBJ1-1; D perhaps matches TRBD1 (5 bases). Germline CDR1 and CDR2: SNHLY and FYNNEI. V lost 9 bases to trimming and J lost 0 bases, with 14 bases between them. The CDR3 length is 14 residues. The CDR3 is CASTRRGVNTEAFF. In DNA, the CDR3 is TGTGCCAGTACACGGAGAGGGGTGAACACTGAAGCTTTCTTT.